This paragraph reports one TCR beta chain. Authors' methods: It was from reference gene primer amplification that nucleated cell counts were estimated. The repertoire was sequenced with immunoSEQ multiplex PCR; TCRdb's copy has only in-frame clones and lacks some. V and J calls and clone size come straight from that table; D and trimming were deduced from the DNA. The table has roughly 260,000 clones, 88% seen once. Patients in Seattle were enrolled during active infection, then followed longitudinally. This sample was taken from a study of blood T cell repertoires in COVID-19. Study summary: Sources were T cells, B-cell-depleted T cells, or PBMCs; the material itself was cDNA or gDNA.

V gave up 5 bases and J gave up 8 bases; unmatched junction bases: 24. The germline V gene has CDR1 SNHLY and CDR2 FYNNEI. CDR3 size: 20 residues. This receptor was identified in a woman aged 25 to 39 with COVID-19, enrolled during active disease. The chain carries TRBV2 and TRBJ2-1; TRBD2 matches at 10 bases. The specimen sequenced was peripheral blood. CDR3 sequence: CASSPGTTGKIAGGVDEQFF. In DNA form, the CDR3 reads TGTGCCAGCAGTCCCGGGACCACGGGAAAAATAGCGGGAGGAGTTGATGAGCAGTTCTTC.